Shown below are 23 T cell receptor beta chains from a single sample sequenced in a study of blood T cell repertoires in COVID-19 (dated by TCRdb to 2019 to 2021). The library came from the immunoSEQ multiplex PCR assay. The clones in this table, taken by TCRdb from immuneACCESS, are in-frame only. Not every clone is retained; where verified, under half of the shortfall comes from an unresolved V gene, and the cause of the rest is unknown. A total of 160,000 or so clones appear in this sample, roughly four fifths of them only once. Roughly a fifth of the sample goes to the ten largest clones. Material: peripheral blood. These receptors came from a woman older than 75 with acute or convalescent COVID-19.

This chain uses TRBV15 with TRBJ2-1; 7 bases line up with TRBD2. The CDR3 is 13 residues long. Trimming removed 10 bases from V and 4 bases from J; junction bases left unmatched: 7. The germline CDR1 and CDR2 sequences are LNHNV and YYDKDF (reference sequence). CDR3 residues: CANRLAVYNEQFF. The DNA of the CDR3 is TGTGCCAACAGGCTAGCGGTTTACAATGAGCAGTTCTTC.

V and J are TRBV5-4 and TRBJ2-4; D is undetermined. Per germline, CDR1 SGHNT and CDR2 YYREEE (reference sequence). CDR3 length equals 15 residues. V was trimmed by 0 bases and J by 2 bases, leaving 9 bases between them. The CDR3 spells CASSLGGLPKNIQYF. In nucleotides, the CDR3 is TGTGCCAGCAGCTTGGGCGGTCTGCCCAAAAACATTCAGTACTTC.

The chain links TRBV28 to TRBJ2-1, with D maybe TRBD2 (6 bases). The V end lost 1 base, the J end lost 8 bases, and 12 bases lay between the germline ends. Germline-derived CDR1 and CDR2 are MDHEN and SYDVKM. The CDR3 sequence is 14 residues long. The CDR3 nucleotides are TGTGCCAGCAGTTTATACCCCACGGGGGATGAGCAGTTCTTC. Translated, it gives CASSLYPTGDEQFF.

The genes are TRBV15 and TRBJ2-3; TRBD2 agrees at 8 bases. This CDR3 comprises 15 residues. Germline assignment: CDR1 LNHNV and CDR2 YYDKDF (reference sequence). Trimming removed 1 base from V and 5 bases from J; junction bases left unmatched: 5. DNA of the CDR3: TGTGCCACCAGCAGAGTCGGGGGGGCGCGAGATACGCAGTATTTT. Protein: CATSRVGGARDTQYF.

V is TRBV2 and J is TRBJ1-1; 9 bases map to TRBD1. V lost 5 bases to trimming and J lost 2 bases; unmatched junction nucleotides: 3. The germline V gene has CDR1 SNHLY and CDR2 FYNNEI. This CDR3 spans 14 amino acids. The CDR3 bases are TGTGCCAGCAGTATGGGACAGGGAAACACTGAAGCTTTCTTT. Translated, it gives CASSMGQGNTEAFF.

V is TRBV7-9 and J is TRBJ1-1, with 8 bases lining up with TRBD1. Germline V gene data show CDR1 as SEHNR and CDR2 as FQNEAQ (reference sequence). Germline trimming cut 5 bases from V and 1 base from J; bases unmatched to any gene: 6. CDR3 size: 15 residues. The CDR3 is CASSDRGIKNTEAFF. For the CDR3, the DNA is TGTGCCAGCAGCGACAGGGGAATAAAGAACACTGAAGCTTTCTTT.

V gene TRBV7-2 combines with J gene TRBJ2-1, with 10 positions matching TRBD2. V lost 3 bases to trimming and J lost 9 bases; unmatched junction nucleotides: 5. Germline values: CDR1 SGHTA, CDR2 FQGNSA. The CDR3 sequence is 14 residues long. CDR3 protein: CASSFLGTSVEQFF. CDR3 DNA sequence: TGTGCCAGCAGCTTCCTGGGGACTAGCGTTGAGCAGTTCTTC.

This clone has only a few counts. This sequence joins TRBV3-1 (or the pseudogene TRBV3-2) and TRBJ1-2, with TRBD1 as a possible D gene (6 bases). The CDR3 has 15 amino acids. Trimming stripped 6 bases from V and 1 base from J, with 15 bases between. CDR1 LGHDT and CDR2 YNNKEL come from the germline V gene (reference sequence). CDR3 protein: CASRDRRGVNYGYTF. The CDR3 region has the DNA TGTGCCAGCAGGGATCGCAGGGGTGTTAACTATGGCTACACCTTC.

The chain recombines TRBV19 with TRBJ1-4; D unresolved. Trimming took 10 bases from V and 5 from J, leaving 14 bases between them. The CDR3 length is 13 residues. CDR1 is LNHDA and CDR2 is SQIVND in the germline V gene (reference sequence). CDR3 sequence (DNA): TGTGCCACAAGTCGGGAACCAAATGAAAAACTGTTTTTT. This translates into CATSREPNEKLFF.

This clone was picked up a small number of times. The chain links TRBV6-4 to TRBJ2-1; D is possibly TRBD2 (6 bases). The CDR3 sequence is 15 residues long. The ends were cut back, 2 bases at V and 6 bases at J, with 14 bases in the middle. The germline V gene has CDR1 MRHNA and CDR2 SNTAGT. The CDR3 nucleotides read TGTGCCAGCAGTGACGACGGTGGAGCGGGCAATGAGCAGTTCTTC. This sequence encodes CASSDDGGAGNEQFF.

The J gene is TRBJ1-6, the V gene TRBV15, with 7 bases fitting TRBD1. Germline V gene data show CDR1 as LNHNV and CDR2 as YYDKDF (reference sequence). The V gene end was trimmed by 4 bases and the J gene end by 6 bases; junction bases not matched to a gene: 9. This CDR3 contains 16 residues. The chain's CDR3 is CATSTRTGPVNSPLHF. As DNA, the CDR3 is TGTGCCACCAGCACAAGGACAGGACCAGTTAATTCACCCCTCCACTTT.

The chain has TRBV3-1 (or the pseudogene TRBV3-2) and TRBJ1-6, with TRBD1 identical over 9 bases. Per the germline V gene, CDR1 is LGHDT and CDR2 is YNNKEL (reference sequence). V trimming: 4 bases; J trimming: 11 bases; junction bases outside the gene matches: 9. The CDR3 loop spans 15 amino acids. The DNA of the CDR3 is TGTGCCAGCAGCCCTGGGGACAGGGACAGCCCACCCCTCCACTTT. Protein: CASSPGDRDSPPLHF.

CDR3 protein: CASRKGPATNEKLFF. The CDR3, as DNA: TGTGCCAGCAGGAAGGGGCCCGCAACTAATGAAAAACTGTTTTTT. The chain uses TRBV6-5 and TRBJ1-4; possible D gene TRBD1, 5 bases. Trimming removed 6 bases at V and 0 bases at J, with 11 bases between. The germline CDR1 and CDR2 sequences are MNHEY and SVGAGI. The CDR3 spans 15 residues.

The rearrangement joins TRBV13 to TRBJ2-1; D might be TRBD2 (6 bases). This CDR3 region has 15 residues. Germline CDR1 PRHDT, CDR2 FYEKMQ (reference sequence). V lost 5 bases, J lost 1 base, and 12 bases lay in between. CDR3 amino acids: CASSPPGTSYNEQFF. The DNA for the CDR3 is TGTGCCAGCAGCCCTCCCGGGACTTCCTACAATGAGCAGTTCTTC.

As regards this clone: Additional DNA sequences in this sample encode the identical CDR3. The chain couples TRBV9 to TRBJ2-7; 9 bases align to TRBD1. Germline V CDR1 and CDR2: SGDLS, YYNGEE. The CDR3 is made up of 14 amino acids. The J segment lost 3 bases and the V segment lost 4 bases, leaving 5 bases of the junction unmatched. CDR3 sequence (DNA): TGTGCCAGCAGCCCCGGGACAGGGTACTACGAGCAGTACTTC. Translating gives CASSPGTGYYEQYF.

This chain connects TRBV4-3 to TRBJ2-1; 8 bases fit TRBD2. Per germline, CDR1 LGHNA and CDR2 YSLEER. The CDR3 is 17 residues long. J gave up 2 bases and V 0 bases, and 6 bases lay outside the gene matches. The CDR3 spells CASSQESKRGTYNEQFF. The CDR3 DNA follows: TGCGCCAGCAGCCAAGAATCCAAGCGGGGGACCTACAATGAGCAGTTCTTC.

DNA of the CDR3: TGTGCCAGCAGGAGGACTAGCGGGGGACTTATAGATACGCAGTATTTT. Its translation: CASRRTSGGLIDTQYF. J is TRBJ2-3 and V is TRBV2; 13 bases are a match to TRBD2. The V and J ends lost 6 bases and 5 bases, in that order; junction bases with no gene match: 8. Germline V gives CDR1 SNHLY, CDR2 FYNNEI. The CDR3 contains 16 residues.

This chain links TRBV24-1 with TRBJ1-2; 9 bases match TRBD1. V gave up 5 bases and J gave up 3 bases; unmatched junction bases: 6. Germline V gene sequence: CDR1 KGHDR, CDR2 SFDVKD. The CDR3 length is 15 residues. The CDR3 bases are TGTGCCACCAGTGTCCCGGACAGGGGACACTATGGCTACACCTTC. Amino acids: CATSVPDRGHYGYTF.

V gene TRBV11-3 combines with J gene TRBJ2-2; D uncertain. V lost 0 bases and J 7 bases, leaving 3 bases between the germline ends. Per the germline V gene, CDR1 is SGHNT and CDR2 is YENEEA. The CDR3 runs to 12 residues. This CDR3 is CASSLDIGELFF. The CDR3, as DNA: TGTGCCAGCAGCTTAGATATCGGGGAGCTGTTTTTT.

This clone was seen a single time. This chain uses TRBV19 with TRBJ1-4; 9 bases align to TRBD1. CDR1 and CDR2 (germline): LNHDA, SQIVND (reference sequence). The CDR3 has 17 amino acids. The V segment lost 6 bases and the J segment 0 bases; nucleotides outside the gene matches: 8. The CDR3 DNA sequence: TGTGCCAGTAGCACGGACAGGGGAAGCACAACTAATGAAAAACTGTTTTTT. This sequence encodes CASSTDRGSTTNEKLFF.

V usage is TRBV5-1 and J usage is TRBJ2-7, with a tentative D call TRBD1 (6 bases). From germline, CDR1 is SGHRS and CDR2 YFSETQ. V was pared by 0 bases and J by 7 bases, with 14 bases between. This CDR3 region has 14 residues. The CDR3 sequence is CASSLGTAPSEQYF. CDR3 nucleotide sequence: TGCGCCAGCAGCTTGGGGACAGCCCCAAGTGAGCAGTACTTC.

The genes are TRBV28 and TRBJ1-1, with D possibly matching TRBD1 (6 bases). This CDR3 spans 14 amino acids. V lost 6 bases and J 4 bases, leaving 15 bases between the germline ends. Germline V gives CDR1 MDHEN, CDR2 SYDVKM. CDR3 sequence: CASSRQAWGTEAFF. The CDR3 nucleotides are TGTGCCAGCAGCCGACAGGCCTGGGGCACTGAAGCTTTCTTT.

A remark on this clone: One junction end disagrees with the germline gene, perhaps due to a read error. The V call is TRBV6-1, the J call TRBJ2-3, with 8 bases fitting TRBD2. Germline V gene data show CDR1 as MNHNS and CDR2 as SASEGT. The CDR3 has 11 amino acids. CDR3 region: CASSEALGGDF. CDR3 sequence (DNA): TGTGCCAGCAGTGAAGCGCTCGGGGGGGATTTT.